This T cell receptor beta chain was found in a study of technical replicates of blood from several donors. Germline-derived CDR1 and CDR2 are LNHDA and SQIVND (reference sequence). The CDR3 totals 17 residues. Trimming pared 5 bases from V and 0 bases from J, leaving 16 bases between. The table came from immunoSEQ multiplex PCR; TCRdb's copy has only in-frame clones and leaves some out. The repertoire includes 65,000 to 95,000 clones, roughly 94% of them detected once, and under 0.5% sits in the top ten. This clone was observed once. V and J are TRBV19 and TRBJ2-2; tentatively, D is TRBD1 (6 bases). The sample taken for sequencing was T cells isolated from PBMCs. This TCR was sampled from a human donor in good health. The CDR3, as DNA: TGTGCCAGTAGTCTGAACGGGCCAGGGGCGAACACCGGGGAGCTGTTTTTT. Amino acid sequence: CASSLNGPGANTGELFF.